The 17 T cell receptor beta chains reported below all come from one sample, sequenced in a study of blood T cell repertoires in COVID-19. The protocol was immunoSEQ multiplex PCR, while the TCRdb copy is restricted to in-frame clones and leaves out a portion. Of about 190,000 clones in the sample, less than 85% were seen once. The sample consisted of PBMCs or T cells enriched from blood (not recorded which). These receptors were collected from a woman aged 25 to 39 who had recovered from COVID-19.

The chain links TRBV28 to TRBJ2-5; D is perhaps TRBD2 (5 bases). V was clipped by 5 bases and J by 1 base, with 14 bases between them. The germline CDR1 and CDR2 sequences are MDHEN and SYDVKM. The CDR3 covers 15 residues. The CDR3 region is CASSQREPLQETQYF. The CDR3 coding sequence is TGTGCCAGCAGTCAAAGGGAGCCCCTCCAAGAGACCCAGTACTTC. Drawing the rest from reference TRBV28 and TRBJ2-5, the complete variable domain is DVKVTQSSRYLVKRTGEKVFLECVQDMDHENMFWYRQDPGLGLRLIYFSYDVKMKEKGDIPEGYSVSREKKERFSLILESASTNQTSMYLCASSQREPLQETQYFGPGTRLLVL.

The chain couples TRBV6-5 to TRBJ1-2; unclear D gene. This CDR3 contains 12 residues. The germline gives CDR1 MNHEY, CDR2 SVGAGI. The V gene lost 10 bases and the J gene lost 0 bases, with 9 bases spanning the gap. Written as DNA, the CDR3 is TGTGCCACAACCCCAGCTAACTATGGCTACACCTTC. Protein product: CATTPANYGYTF.

This clone was observed a handful of times. The chain carries TRBV3-1 (or the pseudogene TRBV3-2) and TRBJ1-3; D call uncertain. V lost 4 bases and J 0 bases, leaving 7 bases between the germline ends. Germline V gene sequence: CDR1 LGHDT, CDR2 YNNKEL (reference sequence). This CDR3 is built from 14 residues. The CDR3 coding sequence is TGTGCCAGCAGCCTTTCAGGCTCTGGAAACACCATATATTTT. Protein sequence: CASSLSGSGNTIYF.

The V call is TRBV29-1, the J call TRBJ2-7; 7 positions agree with TRBD1. CDR1 and CDR2 (germline): SQVTM, ANQGSEA. Losses at the gene ends were 7 bases for V and 2 bases for J; bases not matched to a gene: 5. The CDR3 has 12 residues. The CDR3, as DNA: TGCAGCGCACGACAGGGCCCCTACGAGCAGTACTTC. Translating gives CSARQGPYEQYF.

This rearrangement joins TRBV10-3 to TRBJ1-1; TRBD1 might be the D (6 bases). The CDR3 spans 14 residues. CDR1 ENHRY and CDR2 SYGVKD come from the germline V gene. Trimming cost V 3 bases and J 4 bases, with 12 bases left between them. The CDR3 protein is CAISEGQGSTEAFF. The CDR3 DNA is TGTGCCATCAGTGAAGGGCAGGGGAGCACTGAAGCTTTCTTT.

J is TRBJ1-3 and V is TRBV4-1; 7 bases fit TRBD1. Germline V lookup: CDR1 MGHRA, CDR2 YSYEKL. The CDR3 contains 16 residues. With V trimmed by 4 bases and J by 0 bases, 6 bases remained unmatched. The CDR3 is CASSPLGQLSGNTIYF. The CDR3 DNA is TGCGCCAGCAGCCCCCTGGGACAGCTCTCTGGAAACACCATATATTTT.

The rearrangement joins TRBV20-1 to TRBJ1-5; D call uncertain. The CDR3 runs 14 residues. CDR1 is DFQATT and CDR2 is SNEGSKA in the germline V gene (reference sequence). Trimming removed 3 bases from V and 6 bases from J, with 15 bases in between. DNA of the CDR3: TGCAGTGCTAGTTTGGGTTCCTCAGGTCAGCCCCAGCATTTT. It encodes CSASLGSSGQPQHF.

This clone showed up just a few times. This chain links TRBV28 with TRBJ1-3; D is perhaps TRBD1 (5 bases). V was trimmed by 7 bases and J by 7 bases, leaving 20 bases between them. The CDR3 is made up of 15 amino acids. Germline lookup yields CDR1 MDHEN and CDR2 SYDVKM. CDR3 DNA: TGTGCCAGCACTCCCCCGCAGGGCGGGGGGAACACCATATATTTT. Translation gives CASTPPQGGGNTIYF.

This sequence joins TRBV2 and TRBJ2-5, with 10 bases fitting TRBD1. From germline, CDR1 is SNHLY and CDR2 FYNNEI. Trimming at V came to 6 bases and at J to 2 bases, leaving 6 bases not matched to a gene. The length of the CDR3 is 15 residues. The CDR3 loop reads CASRADRGPQETQYF. As DNA, the CDR3 is TGTGCCAGCAGGGCAGACAGGGGGCCTCAAGAGACCCAGTACTTC. Filled out from reference TRBV2 and TRBJ2-5, the complete variable domain reads EPEVTQTPSHQVTQMGQEVILRCVPISNHLYFYWYRQILGQKVEFLVSFYNNEISEKSEIFDDQFSVERPDGSNFTLKIRSTKLEDSAMYFCASRADRGPQETQYFGPGTRLLVL.

This chain uses TRBV28 with TRBJ2-4, with a tentative D call TRBD1 (5 bases). V was trimmed by 2 bases and J by 1 base, leaving 9 bases between them. The CDR3 extends over 15 amino acids. Germline V lookup: CDR1 MDHEN, CDR2 SYDVKM. CDR3 sequence: CASSLTQVAKNIQYF. In DNA, the CDR3 is TGTGCCAGCAGTTTAACACAGGTTGCCAAAAACATTCAGTACTTC.

The chain is built from TRBV19 and TRBJ1-2; 7 positions agree with TRBD1. The CDR3 covers 16 residues. Germline V gives CDR1 LNHDA, CDR2 SQIVND (reference sequence). V was pared by 1 base and J by 6 bases, with 11 bases of the junction left unmatched. Here the CDR3 reads CASSIAGTAQTHGYTF. CDR3 nucleotide sequence: TGTGCCAGTAGTATAGCCGGGACAGCCCAAACCCATGGCTACACCTTC. The whole variable domain, remainder taken from reference TRBV19 and TRBJ1-2, is DGGITQSPKYLFRKEGQNVTLSCEQNLNHDAMYWYRQDPGQGLRLIYYSQIVNDFQKGDIAEGYSVSREKKESFPLTVTSAQKNPTAFYLCASSIAGTAQTHGYTFGSGTRLTVV.

V gene TRBV9 combines with J gene TRBJ1-2; D is possibly TRBD1 (5 bases). CDR1 and CDR2 from the germline V gene are SGDLS and YYNGEE. CDR3 size: 13 residues. V shed 3 bases and J shed 4 bases, with 10 bases lying between them. CDR3 in amino acids: CASSASQGYGYTF. For the CDR3, the DNA is TGTGCCAGCAGCGCCTCTCAGGGCTATGGCTACACCTTC. The entire variable domain, with the rest obtained from reference TRBV9 and TRBJ1-2, is as follows: DSGVTQTPKHLITATGQRVTLRCSPRSGDLSVYWYQQSLDQGLQFLIQYYNGEERAKGNILERFSAQQFPDLHSELNLSSLELGDSALYFCASSASQGYGYTFGSGTRLTVV.

The CDR3 coding sequence is TGCAGTGCTAGTCCCGGACAGGGTTACTCACCCCTCCACTTT. Its translation is CSASPGQGYSPLHF. V is TRBV20-1 and J is TRBJ1-6; 8 bases fit TRBD1. Germline CDR1 reads DFQATT; CDR2 reads SNEGSKA (reference sequence). V gave up 3 bases and J gave up 10 bases; unmatched junction bases: 8. The CDR3 consists of 14 residues.

The chain employs TRBV7-2 and TRBJ2-5, with TRBD2 as a possible D gene (5 bases). The V and J ends lost 8 bases and 5 bases respectively, with 9 bases between them. Per the germline V gene, CDR1 is SGHTA and CDR2 is FQGNSA. CDR3 length: 11 residues. CDR3 nucleotide sequence: TGTGCCAGCGCGGGTAGGGAGACCCAGTACTTC. Residues: CASAGRETQYF. The whole variable domain, filled in from reference TRBV7-2 and TRBJ2-5, reads GAGVSQSPSNKVTEKGKDVELRCDPISGHTALYWYRQSLGQGLEFLIYFQGNSAPDKSGLPSDRFSAERTGGSVSTLTIQRTQQEDSAVYLCASAGRETQYFGPGTRLLVL.

This clone was seen only a few times. This chain joins TRBV27 and TRBJ1-4, with TRBD1 as a possible D gene (5 bases). The CDR3 covers 15 residues. Germline values: CDR1 MNHEY, CDR2 SMNVEV (reference sequence). Trimming cost V 5 bases and J 8 bases, with 18 bases left between them. The CDR3 DNA reads as TGTGCCAGCAGTCTAGAGGAGGGGATGAAGGAAAAACTGTTTTTT. Encoded protein: CASSLEEGMKEKLFF.

This chain uses TRBV6-5 with TRBJ1-2; 7 bases are shared with TRBD1. V shed 7 bases and J 4 bases; nucleotides not matched to a gene: 6. The V gene's germline CDR1 is MNHEY and CDR2 SVGAGI. This CDR3 contains 13 residues. The CDR3 DNA is TGTGCCAGCACAAGACAGGGTCTCTATGGCTACACCTTC. The encoded protein is CASTRQGLYGYTF.

The chain couples TRBV5-1 to TRBJ1-1; the D gene is possibly TRBD1 (6 bases). This CDR3 region has 15 residues. The V gene's germline CDR1 is SGHRS and CDR2 YFSETQ. V was cut by 0 bases and J by 0 bases, with 9 bases left in between. As DNA, the CDR3 is TGCGCCAGCAGCTTGGGGGGGCGGATGAACACTGAAGCTTTCTTT. Protein: CASSLGGRMNTEAFF.